This is a list of T cell receptor beta chains from one sample in a study of CD8 T cells in Susac syndrome. MiXCR, applied by TCRdb to the immunoSEQ multiplex PCR reads, yields one record per CDR3 protein. Of 100,000 to 110,000 distinct CDR3 sequences in the sample, around 96% are singletons; the top ten hold around 0.3%. The sequenced sample was CD8+ T cells from PBMCs. All receptors come from a human donor with Susac syndrome. Each CDR3 is given with its conserved first and last residue. A D gene is named only where the DNA matches it firmly. Part of the rows lack a size; the others show once, few, many or a class for expanded clones.

J gene: TRBJ2-1; D gene: -; clone size: -; V gene: TRBV2; CDR3 DNA: TGTGCCAGCAGGCCGCCCAGCTCCTACAATGAGCAGTTCTTC; CDR3 protein: CASRPPSSYNEQFF
J gene: TRBJ2-5; D gene: -; clone size: -; V gene: TRBV3-1; CDR3 DNA: TGTGCCAGCCGACCGGCGGTTGCAGAGACCCAGTACTTC; CDR3 protein: CASRPAVAETQYF
J gene: TRBJ1-4; D gene: -; clone size: -; V gene: TRBV28; CDR3 DNA: TGTGCCAGTCACCTGGGGGGGGACGAAAAACTGTTTTTT; CDR3 protein: CASHLGGDEKLFF
J gene: TRBJ1-2; D gene: -; clone size: -; V gene: TRBV6-5; CDR3 DNA: TGTGCCAGCAGCCCTGGTGGGGGGCGCTCGGGTGGCTACACCTTC; CDR3 protein: CASSPGGGRSGGYTF
J gene: TRBJ2-2; D gene: -; clone size: -; V gene: TRBV6-5; CDR3 DNA: TGTGCCAGCAGTTACTCAGTCTCCCCCGGGGAGCTGTTTTTT; CDR3 protein: CASSYSVSPGELFF
J gene: TRBJ2-5; D gene: TRBD2; clone size: -; V gene: TRBV20-1; CDR3 DNA: TGCAGTGCTAGGACGGGGGGTTTCCAAGAGACCCAGTACTTC; CDR3 protein: CSARTGGFQETQYF
J gene: TRBJ2-1; D gene: -; clone size: once; V gene: TRBV6-2/TRBV6-3; CDR3 DNA: TGTGCCAGCAGTTACCCGGACAATGAGCAGTTCTTC; CDR3 protein: CASSYPDNEQFF
J gene: TRBJ2-2; D gene: TRBD2; clone size: -; V gene: TRBV6-6; CDR3 DNA: TGTGCCAGCAGTTACCGGGCGGGGGGGCCGTCGGGGGAGCTGTTTTTT; CDR3 protein: CASSYRAGGPSGELFF
J gene: TRBJ2-6; D gene: -; clone size: -; V gene: TRBV27; CDR3 DNA: TGTGCCAGCAGTTTATCGTGGGGCGGTGGGGCCAACGTCCTGACTTTC; CDR3 protein: CASSLSWGGGANVLTF
J gene: TRBJ2-7; D gene: -; clone size: -; V gene: TRBV13; CDR3 DNA: TGTGCCAGCAGCTTATTCGGGGAAAACCACTACGAGCAGTACTTC; CDR3 protein: CASSLFGENHYEQYF
J gene: TRBJ2-7; D gene: TRBD2; clone size: -; V gene: TRBV4-2; CDR3 DNA: TGTGCCAGCAGCGTACCTAGCGGGAGTTCCTACGAGCAGTACTTC; CDR3 protein: CASSVPSGSSYEQYF
J gene: TRBJ2-7; D gene: -; clone size: -; V gene: TRBV4-2; CDR3 DNA: TGTGCCAGCAGCCAAGAGGGGGACACAAGCTACGAGCAGTACTTC; CDR3 protein: CASSQEGDTSYEQYF
J gene: TRBJ2-5; D gene: -; clone size: -; V gene: TRBV7-2; CDR3 DNA: TGTGCCAGCAGCAGAAACGGTCCCCCGATGGAGACCCAGTACTTC; CDR3 protein: CASSRNGPPMETQYF
J gene: TRBJ1-4; D gene: TRBD1; clone size: -; V gene: TRBV4-1; CDR3 DNA: TGCGCCAGCAGCCATTCCACCGGGACAGGGAATGAAAAACTGTTTTTT; CDR3 protein: CASSHSTGTGNEKLFF
J gene: TRBJ1-1; D gene: -; clone size: -; V gene: TRBV29-1; CDR3 DNA: TGCAGCGTTTGGCGGAACACTGAAGCTTTCTTT; CDR3 protein: CSVWRNTEAFF